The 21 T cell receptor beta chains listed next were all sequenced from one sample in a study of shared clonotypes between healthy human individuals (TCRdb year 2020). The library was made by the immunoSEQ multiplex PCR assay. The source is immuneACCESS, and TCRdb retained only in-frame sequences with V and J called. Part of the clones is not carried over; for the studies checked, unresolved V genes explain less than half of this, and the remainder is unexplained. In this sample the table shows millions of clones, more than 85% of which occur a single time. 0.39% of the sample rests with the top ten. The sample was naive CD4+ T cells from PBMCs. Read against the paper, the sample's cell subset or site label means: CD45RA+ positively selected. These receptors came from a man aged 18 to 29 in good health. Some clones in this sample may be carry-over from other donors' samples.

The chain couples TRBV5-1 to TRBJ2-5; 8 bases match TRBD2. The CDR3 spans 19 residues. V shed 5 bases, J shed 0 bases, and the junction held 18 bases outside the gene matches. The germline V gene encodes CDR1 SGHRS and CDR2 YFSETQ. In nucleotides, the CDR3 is TGCGCCAGCAGTTTCTTCGGGAAACCCAGCGGGAGAAACCAAGAGACCCAGTACTTC. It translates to CASSFFGKPSGRNQETQYF.

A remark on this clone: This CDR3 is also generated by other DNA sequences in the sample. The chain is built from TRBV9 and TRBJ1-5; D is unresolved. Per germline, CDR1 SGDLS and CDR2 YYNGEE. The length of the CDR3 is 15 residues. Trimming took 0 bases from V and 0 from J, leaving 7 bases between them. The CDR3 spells CASSVDGYSNQPQHF. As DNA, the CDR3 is TGTGCCAGCAGCGTAGACGGCTATAGCAATCAGCCCCAGCATTTT. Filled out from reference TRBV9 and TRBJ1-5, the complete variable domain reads DSGVTQTPKHLITATGQRVTLRCSPRSGDLSVYWYQQSLDQGLQFLIQYYNGEERAKGNILERFSAQQFPDLHSELNLSSLELGDSALYFCASSVDGYSNQPQHFGDGTRLSIL.

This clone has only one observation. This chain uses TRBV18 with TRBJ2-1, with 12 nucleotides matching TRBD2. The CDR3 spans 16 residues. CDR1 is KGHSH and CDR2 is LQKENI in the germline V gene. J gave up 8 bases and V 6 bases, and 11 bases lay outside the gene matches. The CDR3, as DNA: TGTGCCAGCTCCCGCCTAGCGGGAGGGCTTGTGGATGAGCAGTTCTTC. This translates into CASSRLAGGLVDEQFF.

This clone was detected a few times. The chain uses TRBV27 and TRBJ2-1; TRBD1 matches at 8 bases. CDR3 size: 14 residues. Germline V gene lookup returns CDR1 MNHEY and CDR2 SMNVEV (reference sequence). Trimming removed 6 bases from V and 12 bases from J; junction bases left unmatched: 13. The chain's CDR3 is CASSSGGARLGQFF. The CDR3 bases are TGTGCCAGCAGCTCAGGGGGCGCCCGGCTGGGGCAGTTCTTC.

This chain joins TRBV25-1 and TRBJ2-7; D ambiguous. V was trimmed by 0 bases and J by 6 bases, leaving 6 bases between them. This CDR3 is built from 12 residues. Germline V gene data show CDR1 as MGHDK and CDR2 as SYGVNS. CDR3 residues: CASSEYSTEQYF. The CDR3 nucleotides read TGTGCCAGCAGTGAATATAGTACCGAGCAGTACTTC.

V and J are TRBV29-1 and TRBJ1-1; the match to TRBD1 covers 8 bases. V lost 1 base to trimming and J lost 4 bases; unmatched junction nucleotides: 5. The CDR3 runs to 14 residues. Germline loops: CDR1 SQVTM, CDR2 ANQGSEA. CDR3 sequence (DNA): TGCAGCGTTGAAGTGTGGCAGGGGGCCACTGAAGCTTTCTTT. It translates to CSVEVWQGATEAFF. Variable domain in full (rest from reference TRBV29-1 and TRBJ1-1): SAVISQKPSRDICQRGTSLTIQCQVDSQVTMMFWYRQQPGQSLTLIATANQGSEATYESGFVIDKFPISRPNLTFSTLTVSNMSPEDSSIYLCSVEVWQGATEAFFGQGTRLTVV.

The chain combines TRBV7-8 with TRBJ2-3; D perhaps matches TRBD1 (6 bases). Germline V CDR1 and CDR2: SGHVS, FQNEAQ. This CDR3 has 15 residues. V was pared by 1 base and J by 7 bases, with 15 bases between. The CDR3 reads CASSLERAGVYTQYF. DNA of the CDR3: TGTGCCAGCAGCTTAGAAAGGGCAGGGGTTTATACGCAGTATTTT. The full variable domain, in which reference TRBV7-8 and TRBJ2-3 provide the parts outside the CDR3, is GAGVSQSPRYKVAKRGQDVALRCDPISGHVSLFWYQQALGQGPEFLTYFQNEAQLDKSGLPSDRFFAERPEGSVSTLKIQRTQQEDSAVYLCASSLERAGVYTQYFGPGTRLTVL.

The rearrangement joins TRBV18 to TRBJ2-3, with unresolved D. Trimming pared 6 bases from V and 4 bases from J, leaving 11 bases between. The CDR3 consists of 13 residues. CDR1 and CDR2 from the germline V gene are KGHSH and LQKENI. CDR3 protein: CASSPSAPDTQYF. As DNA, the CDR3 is TGTGCCAGCTCCCCCTCCGCGCCAGATACGCAGTATTTT. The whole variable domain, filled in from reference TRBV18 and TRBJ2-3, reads NAGVMQNPRHLVRRRGQEARLRCSPMKGHSHVYWYRQLPEEGLKFMVYLQKENIIDESGMPKERFSAEFPKEGPSILRIQQVVRGDSAAYFCASSPSAPDTQYFGPGTRLTVL.

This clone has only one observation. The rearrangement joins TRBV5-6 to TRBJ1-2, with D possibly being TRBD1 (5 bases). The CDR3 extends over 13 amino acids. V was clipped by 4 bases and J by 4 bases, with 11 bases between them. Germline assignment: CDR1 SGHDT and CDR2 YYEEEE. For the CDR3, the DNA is TGTGCCAGCAGCCGGGGACCAAGCTATGGCTACACCTTC. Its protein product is CASSRGPSYGYTF.

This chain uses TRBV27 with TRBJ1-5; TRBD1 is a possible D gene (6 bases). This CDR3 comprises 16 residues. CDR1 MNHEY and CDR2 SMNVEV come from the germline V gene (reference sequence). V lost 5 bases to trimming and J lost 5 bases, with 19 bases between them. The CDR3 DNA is TGTGCCAGCAGTCCCCGGACAGCCCCGGGGGATCAGCCCCAGCATTTT. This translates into CASSPRTAPGDQPQHF.

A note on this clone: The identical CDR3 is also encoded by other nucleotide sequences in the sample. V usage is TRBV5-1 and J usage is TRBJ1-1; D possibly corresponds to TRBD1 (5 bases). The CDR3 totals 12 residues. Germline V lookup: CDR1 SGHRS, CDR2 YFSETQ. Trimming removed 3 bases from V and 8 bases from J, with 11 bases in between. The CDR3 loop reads CASSSPGPEAFF. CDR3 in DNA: TGCGCCAGCAGCTCCCCGGGACCGGAAGCTTTCTTT.

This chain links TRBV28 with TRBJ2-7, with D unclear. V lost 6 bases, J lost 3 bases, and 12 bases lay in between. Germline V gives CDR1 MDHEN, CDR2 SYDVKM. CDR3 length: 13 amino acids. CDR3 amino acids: CASSPPHLYEQYF. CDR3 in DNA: TGTGCCAGCAGCCCCCCGCACCTCTACGAGCAGTACTTC. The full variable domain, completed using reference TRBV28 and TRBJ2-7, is DVKVTQSSRYLVKRTGEKVFLECVQDMDHENMFWYRQDPGLGLRLIYFSYDVKMKEKGDIPEGYSVSREKKERFSLILESASTNQTSMYLCASSPPHLYEQYFGPGTRLTVT.

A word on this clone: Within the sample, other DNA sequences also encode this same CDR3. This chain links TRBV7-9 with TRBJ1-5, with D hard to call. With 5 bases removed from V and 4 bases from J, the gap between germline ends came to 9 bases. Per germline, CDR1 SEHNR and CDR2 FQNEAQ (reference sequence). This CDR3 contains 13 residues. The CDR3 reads CASSRGLNQPQHF. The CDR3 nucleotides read TGTGCCAGCAGCCGGGGTTTGAATCAGCCCCAGCATTTT.

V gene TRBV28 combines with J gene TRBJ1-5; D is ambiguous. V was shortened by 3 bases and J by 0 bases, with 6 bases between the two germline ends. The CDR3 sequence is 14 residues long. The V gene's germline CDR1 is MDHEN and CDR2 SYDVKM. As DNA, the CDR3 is TGTGCCAGCAGTTTCAGCGATAGCAATCAGCCCCAGCATTTT. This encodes CASSFSDSNQPQHF.

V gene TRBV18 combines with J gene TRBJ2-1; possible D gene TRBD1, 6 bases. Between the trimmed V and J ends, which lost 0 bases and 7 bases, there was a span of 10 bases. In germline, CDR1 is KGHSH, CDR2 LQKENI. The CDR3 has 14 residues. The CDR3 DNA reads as TGTGCCAGCTCACCACCGAACAGGGTAAATGAGCAGTTCTTC. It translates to CASSPPNRVNEQFF.

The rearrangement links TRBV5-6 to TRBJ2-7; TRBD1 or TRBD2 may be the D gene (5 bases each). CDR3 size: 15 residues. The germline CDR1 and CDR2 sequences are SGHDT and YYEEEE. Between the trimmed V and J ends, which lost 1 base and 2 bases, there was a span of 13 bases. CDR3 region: CASSLFGGTPYEQYF. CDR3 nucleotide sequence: TGTGCCAGCAGCTTGTTTGGGGGAACCCCCTACGAGCAGTACTTC. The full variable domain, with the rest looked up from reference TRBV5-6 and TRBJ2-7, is DAGVTQSPTHLIKTRGQQVTLRCSPKSGHDTVSWYQQALGQGPQFIFQYYEEEERQRGNFPDRFSGHQFPNYSSELNVNALLLGDSALYLCASSLFGGTPYEQYFGPGTRLTVT.

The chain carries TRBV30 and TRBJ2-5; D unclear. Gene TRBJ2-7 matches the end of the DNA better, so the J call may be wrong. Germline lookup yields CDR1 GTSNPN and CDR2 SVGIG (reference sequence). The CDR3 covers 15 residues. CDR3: CAWSVSLRGGSEQYF. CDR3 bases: TGTGCCTGGAGTGTATCCCTAAGAGGTGGTTCCGAGCAGTACTTC.

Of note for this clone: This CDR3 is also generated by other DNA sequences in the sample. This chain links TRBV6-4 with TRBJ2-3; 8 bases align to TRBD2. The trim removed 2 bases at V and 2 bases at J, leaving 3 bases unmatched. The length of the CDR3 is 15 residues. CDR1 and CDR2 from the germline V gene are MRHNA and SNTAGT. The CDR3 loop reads CASSDRAGATDTQYF. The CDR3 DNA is TGTGCCAGCAGTGACCGAGCGGGAGCCACAGATACGCAGTATTTT.

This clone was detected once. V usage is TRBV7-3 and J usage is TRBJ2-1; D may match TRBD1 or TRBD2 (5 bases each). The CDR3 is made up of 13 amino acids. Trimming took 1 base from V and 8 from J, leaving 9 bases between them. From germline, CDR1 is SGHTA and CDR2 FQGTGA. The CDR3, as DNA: TGTGCCAGCAGCTTAAGTATGGGGGATGAGCAGTTCTTC. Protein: CASSLSMGDEQFF.

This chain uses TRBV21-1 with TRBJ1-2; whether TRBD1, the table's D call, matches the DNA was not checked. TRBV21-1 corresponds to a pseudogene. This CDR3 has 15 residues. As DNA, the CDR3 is TGTGCCAGCAGCAGCTCCGGGACAGGGTGTAAAGGCTACACCTTC. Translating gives CASSSSGTGCKGYTF.

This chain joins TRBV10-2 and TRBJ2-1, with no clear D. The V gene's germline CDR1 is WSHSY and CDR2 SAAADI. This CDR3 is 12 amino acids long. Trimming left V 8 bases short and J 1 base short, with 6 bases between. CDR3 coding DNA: TGCGCCAGCGGTCAATCCTACAATGAGCAGTTCTTC. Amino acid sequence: CASGQSYNEQFF.